The 9 T cell receptor beta chains given below trace back to one sample, sequenced in a study of human T cells and chemical hapten exposure. Time point in this sample: pre-sensitization, week 0. Treatment meaning: therapeutic diphenylcyclopropenone sensitization with weekly scalp DPC. TCRdb analysed the RACE reads with MiXCR anew, one entry per CDR3 protein. The sample carries around 120,000 distinct CDR3 sequences, less than 15% recorded once. This specimen was whole blood, taken in connection with sensitization to the hapten diphenylcyclopropenone (DPC). All receptors derive from a woman aged 18-29 years with alopecia areata. Some clones in this sample may be carry-over from other donors' samples.

The table lists this clonotype with many counts. The chain uses TRBV12-3 or TRBV12-4 and TRBJ2-7; unclear D gene. The CDR3 is made up of 12 amino acids. Trimming removed 8 bases at V and 3 bases at J, with 11 bases between. The CDR3 is CASGPGRYEQYF. CDR3 DNA sequence: TGTGCCAGCGGACCCGGACGCTACGAGCAGTACTTC.

This clonotype was recorded many times. The chain combines TRBV12-3 or TRBV12-4 with TRBJ2-7; 8 bases are a match to TRBD2. V shed 6 bases and J 0 bases; nucleotides not matched to a gene: 10. This CDR3 has 16 amino acids. This CDR3 is CASSLGERGNSYEQYF. CDR3 bases: TGTGCCAGCAGCCTCGGGGAGCGGGGGAACTCCTACGAGCAGTACTTC.

This clonotype was detected only once. The J gene is TRBJ2-7, the V gene TRBV20-1; D is tentatively TRBD1 or TRBD2 (5 bases each). Germline CDR1 DFQATT, CDR2 SNEGSKA (reference sequence). Trimming cost V 3 bases and J 4 bases, with 16 bases left between them. This CDR3 is 14 amino acids long. CDR3 amino acids: CSASPPGREYEQYF. The CDR3 DNA reads TGCAGTGCTAGTCCACCGGGCAGGGAGTACGAGCAGTACTTC.

This clonotype was counted many times. This rearrangement joins TRBV4-3 to TRBJ2-7, with TRBD2 matching 9 bases. J lost 0 bases, V lost 2 bases, and 8 bases had no gene match. The CDR3 runs to 17 residues. Germline V gene lookup returns CDR1 LGHNA and CDR2 YSLEER. The CDR3 DNA reads TGCGCCAGCAGCCAACAATTAGCGGGGGCCACCTCCTACGAGCAGTACTTC. It specifies CASSQQLAGATSYEQYF.

The chain is built from TRBV18 and TRBJ2-7; possibly TRBD2 for D (5 bases). The germline V gene encodes CDR1 KGHSH and CDR2 LQKENI. The CDR3 runs 15 residues. Trimming stripped 2 bases from V and 2 bases from J, with 13 bases between. The DNA of the CDR3 is TGTGCCAGCTCACCAATCCCCGGGATCACCTACGAGCAGTACTTC. Encoded protein: CASSPIPGITYEQYF.

The genes are TRBV7-9 and TRBJ2-2, with no clear D. Looked up from germline, CDR1 is SEHNR and CDR2 is FQNEAQ (reference sequence). This CDR3 comprises 17 residues. The V and J ends lost 5 bases and 7 bases respectively, with 23 bases between them. The DNA for the CDR3 is TGTGCCAGCAGCCCTCCGAGTATGGTGAGCCGGAACGGGGAGCTGTTTTTT. Residues: CASSPPSMVSRNGELFF. The whole variable domain, filled in from reference TRBV7-9 and TRBJ2-2, reads DTGVSQNPRHKITKRGQNVTFRCDPISEHNRLYWYRQTLGQGPEFLTYFQNEAQLEKSRLLSDRFSAERPKGSFSTLEIQRTEQGDSAMYLCASSPPSMVSRNGELFFGEGSRLTVL.

At least ten counts were recorded for this clonotype. The CDR3 DNA is TGCGCCAGCAGCTTGGTAGGGGTCTCTGGGGCCAACGTCCTGACTTTC. Residues: CASSLVGVSGANVLTF. The V gene is TRBV5-1, the J gene TRBJ2-6; D may be TRBD1 (5 bases). The CDR3 sequence is 16 residues long. V shed 0 bases and J shed 0 bases, with 7 bases lying between them. Germline V gives CDR1 SGHRS, CDR2 YFSETQ.

The chain joins TRBV7-2 to TRBJ2-5, with TRBD2 as a possible D gene (6 bases). The CDR3 is 13 amino acids. Trimming stripped 5 bases from V and 1 base from J, with 8 bases between. Germline V gene sequence: CDR1 SGHTA, CDR2 FQGNSA. The DNA of the CDR3 is TGTGCCAGCAGCCGCGGGGTCCAAGAGACCCAGTACTTC. Protein: CASSRGVQETQYF.

This clonotype was seen a handful of times. This chain uses TRBV24-1 with TRBJ1-2; TRBD1 matches at 10 bases. This CDR3 spans 12 amino acids. Germline lookup yields CDR1 KGHDR and CDR2 SFDVKD. Trimming cost V 7 bases and J 6 bases; bases outside gene matches: 1. CDR3 residues: CATRGQGNGYTF. The CDR3 bases are TGTGCCACCAGGGGACAGGGGAATGGCTACACCTTC.